A single sample is the source of the 21 T cell receptor beta chains below, sequenced in a study of post-analysis software for immune sequencing data. Notes on the study in general: Controls had lower frequencies than patients of a handful of TRBV segments, which included TRBV5-6, TRBV5-1 and TRBV20-1.

These receptors' antigens are unknown. Prepared libraries of TCR beta cDNA carried unique molecular identifiers. TCRdb re-called the PCR reads through MiXCR, storing one row per CDR3 protein. The sample lists about 620,000 distinct CDR3 sequences, roughly 40% occurring once. Sequenced sample: blood. The source of these receptors is a girl between 5 and 17 years old with multiple sclerosis.

The CDR3 nucleotides read TGTGCCAGCAGGGACCTAGCGGGGGGGAATGAGCAGTTCTTC. Amino acids: CASRDLAGGNEQFF. V is TRBV11-2 and J is TRBJ2-1; 12 nucleotides match TRBD2. V trimming: 6 bases; J trimming: 7 bases; junction bases outside the gene matches: 4. CDR1 and CDR2 (germline): SGHAT, FQNNGV. This CDR3 is 14 amino acids long.

CDR3 in DNA: TGTGCCAGCAGCCGATACCGGGACGTAGACCAGTACTTC. Protein sequence: CASSRYRDVDQYF. The chain carries TRBV11-3 and TRBJ2-5, with D tentatively TRBD1 or TRBD2 (5 bases each). CDR1 and CDR2 (germline): SGHNT, YENEEA. V shed 5 bases and J shed 10 bases, with 17 bases lying between them. The CDR3 loop spans 13 amino acids. The full variable domain, rest sourced from reference TRBV11-3 and TRBJ2-5, is EAGVVQSPRYKIIEKKQPVAFWCNPISGHNTLYWYLQNLGQGPELLIRYENEEAVDDSQLPKDRFSAERLKGVDSTLKIQPAELGDSAVYLCASSRYRDVDQYFGPGTRLLVL.

This clonotype was picked up a small number of times. The chain couples TRBV25-1 to TRBJ2-5; TRBD1 agrees at 10 bases. The V segment lost 2 bases and the J segment 5 bases; nucleotides outside the gene matches: 2. CDR3 length: 14 amino acids. Germline loops: CDR1 MGHDK, CDR2 SYGVNS. The DNA of the CDR3 is TGTGCCAGCAGTGAACGGGGACAGGGGGAGACCCAGTACTTC. Protein: CASSERGQGETQYF.

The J gene is TRBJ1-1, the V gene TRBV20-1, with D unresolved. Germline V gives CDR1 DFQATT, CDR2 SNEGSKA (reference sequence). V lost 7 bases and J 1 base, leaving 16 bases between the germline ends. The CDR3 length is 14 residues. In DNA form, the CDR3 reads TGCAGTGTCAACTGGGCAGGAAAGAACACTGAAGCTTTCTTT. This encodes CSVNWAGKNTEAFF.

This clonotype has only a few counts. The J gene is TRBJ2-7, the V gene TRBV29-1; D possibly corresponds to TRBD1 (7 bases). Germline assignment: CDR1 SQVTM and CDR2 ANQGSEA. This CDR3 has 15 residues. The V end was cut by 7 bases, the J end by 5 bases, with 24 bases between. This CDR3 reads CSAVKQGGKIDEQYF. Written as DNA, the CDR3 is TGCAGCGCCGTAAAGCAGGGGGGCAAGATTGACGAGCAGTACTTC.

CDR3 amino acids: CSARTGGQATEAFF. The CDR3 bases are TGCAGTGCTAGAACAGGGGGGCAGGCCACTGAAGCTTTCTTT. The rearrangement links TRBV20-1 to TRBJ1-1, with 8 bases that match TRBD1. Germline values: CDR1 DFQATT, CDR2 SNEGSKA (reference sequence). The CDR3 runs 14 residues. V was clipped by 2 bases and J by 4 bases; unmatched bases: 6.

This clonotype has only a few counts. The chain recombines TRBV28 with TRBJ2-7; D is undetermined. CDR1 is MDHEN, CDR2 SYDVKM, per germline. This CDR3 has 13 amino acids. V lost 7 bases and J 3 bases, leaving 13 bases between the germline ends. The CDR3 coding sequence is TGTGCCAGCACCCAGTCGGACGGCTACGAGCAGTACTTC. Protein: CASTQSDGYEQYF.

The CDR3 DNA reads as TGTGCCAGCAATGGACAGGTCTCTGGGGCCAACGTCCTGACTTTC. It specifies CASNGQVSGANVLTF. V usage is TRBV2 and J usage is TRBJ2-6; 7 nucleotides agree with TRBD1. The V gene end was trimmed by 7 bases and the J gene end by 0 bases; junction bases not matched to a gene: 3. The CDR3 is made up of 15 amino acids. CDR1 SNHLY and CDR2 FYNNEI come from the germline V gene.

The rearrangement joins TRBV6-1 to TRBJ2-1, with 15 bases that match TRBD2. With 6 bases clipped from V and 4 bases from J, the junction kept 13 bases outside the gene matches. There are 19 residues in the CDR3. Germline values: CDR1 MNHNS, CDR2 SASEGT. The CDR3 sequence: CASRPGLAGGIGGYNEQFF. For the CDR3, the DNA is TGTGCCAGCAGGCCGGGACTAGCGGGAGGAATAGGGGGTTACAATGAGCAGTTCTTC.

V and J are TRBV5-1 and TRBJ2-1; TRBD2 aligns across 7 bases. With V trimmed by 1 base and J by 6 bases, 1 base remained unmatched. The germline CDR1 and CDR2 sequences are SGHRS and YFSETQ. This CDR3 contains 13 residues. The CDR3 here is CASSLTSANEQFF. The CDR3, as DNA: TGCGCCAGCAGCTTGACTAGCGCCAATGAGCAGTTCTTC.

The chain employs TRBV11-3 and TRBJ2-3, with D perhaps being TRBD1 or TRBD2 (5 bases each). V shed 8 bases and J shed 7 bases, with 16 bases lying between them. This CDR3 contains 13 residues. Per germline, CDR1 SGHNT and CDR2 YENEEA. The CDR3 here is CASRKYRDHTQYF. The CDR3 DNA reads TGTGCCAGCCGCAAATACCGGGACCATACGCAGTATTTT.

As regards this clonotype: This clone may be a read error of a much larger clone one base away. This rearrangement joins TRBV25-1 to TRBJ1-2, with TRBD1 matching 9 bases. The CDR3 loop spans 15 amino acids. Germline V gene sequence: CDR1 MGHDK, CDR2 SYGVNS. DNA for the CDR3: TGTGCCAGCCACGACAGGGGGGAAGCTAACTATGGCTGCACCTTC. This gives the protein CASHDRGEANYGCTF.

This chain links TRBV5-5 with TRBJ2-4; 7 bases fit TRBD1. The germline V gene encodes CDR1 SGHKS and CDR2 YYEKEE (reference sequence). The CDR3 has 17 residues. Losses at the gene ends were 0 bases for V and 6 bases for J; bases not matched to a gene: 12. In DNA, the CDR3 is TGTGCCAGCAGCTTGGAGGAGGTGACAGGGTCGAGAAACATTCAGTACTTC. It codes for CASSLEEVTGSRNIQYF.

This chain links TRBV10-3 with TRBJ2-5, with D perhaps TRBD1 (6 bases). V lost 8 bases, J lost 4 bases, and 17 bases lay in between. The CDR3 loop spans 14 amino acids. Germline V gene lookup returns CDR1 ENHRY and CDR2 SYGVKD. CDR3 amino acids: CAIREDTTGETQYF. CDR3 nucleotide sequence: TGTGCCATCCGAGAGGACACGACAGGAGAGACCCAGTACTTC.

This chain joins TRBV6-5 and TRBJ1-6; TRBD1 matches 10 bases. The CDR3 has 15 residues. From germline, CDR1 is MNHEY and CDR2 SVGAGI. Trimming took 6 bases from V and 6 from J; bases not matched to a gene: 5. This CDR3 is CASSGTGASNSPLHF. The CDR3 region has the DNA TGTGCCAGCAGCGGGACAGGGGCTTCTAATTCACCCCTCCACTTT.

This clonotype appeared a few times. The chain uses TRBV30 and TRBJ2-1, with a tentative D call TRBD2 (5 bases). The CDR3 is 14 residues long. From germline, CDR1 is GTSNPN and CDR2 SVGIG (reference sequence). Trimming cost V 0 bases and J 8 bases, with 14 bases left between them. CDR3 protein: CAWSVGGSLDEQFF. CDR3 DNA: TGTGCCTGGAGTGTAGGAGGTAGTCTGGATGAGCAGTTCTTC.

This clonotype has a handful of counts. The chain links TRBV20-1 to TRBJ2-7; 13 nucleotides match TRBD2. CDR1 DFQATT and CDR2 SNEGSKA come from the germline V gene (reference sequence). The CDR3 has 16 amino acids. After removal of 1 base from V and 3 bases from J, the junction contained 6 bases not matched to a gene. CDR3 coding DNA: TGCAGTGCTAGAGGCCCACTAGCGGGAGGGAACTACGAGCAGTACTTC. Amino acids: CSARGPLAGGNYEQYF.

This clonotype was recorded a few times. The genes are TRBV9 and TRBJ2-4, with D perhaps TRBD1 (5 bases). V lost 4 bases and J 5 bases, leaving 16 bases between the germline ends. The germline V gene has CDR1 SGDLS and CDR2 YYNGEE. The CDR3 totals 15 residues. The CDR3 protein is CASSPHWGPENIQYF. As DNA, the CDR3 is TGTGCCAGCAGCCCTCATTGGGGCCCCGAAAACATTCAGTACTTC.

The rearrangement uses TRBV24-1 and TRBJ2-1; 7 positions agree with TRBD1. Germline assignment: CDR1 KGHDR and CDR2 SFDVKD. This CDR3 is built from 13 residues. The trim removed 10 bases at V and 10 bases at J, leaving 12 bases unmatched. CDR3 protein: CATDRQGGSEQFF. The DNA of the CDR3 is TGTGCCACTGATCGACAGGGTGGGAGCGAGCAGTTCTTC.

Only a few counts were recorded for this clonotype. This chain links TRBV27 with TRBJ2-4, with D perhaps assigned TRBD1 or TRBD2 (6 bases each). This CDR3 spans 14 amino acids. Germline V CDR1 and CDR2: MNHEY, SMNVEV (reference sequence). V was cut by 6 bases and J by 8 bases, with 17 bases left in between. CDR3 DNA sequence: TGTGCCAGCAGCGAACAGGGAGGTGAGGACATTCAGTACTTC. It encodes CASSEQGGEDIQYF.

This chain joins TRBV5-1 and TRBJ2-3; 9 bases line up with TRBD1. Germline loops: CDR1 SGHRS, CDR2 YFSETQ. The CDR3 covers 16 residues. V lost 2 bases and J lost 4; bases outside the gene matches: 8. The CDR3 region has the DNA TGCGCCAGCAGCTTAGTGCCGGGACAGGGCGCAGATACGCAGTATTTT. This encodes CASSLVPGQGADTQYF. Together with reference TRBV5-1 and TRBJ2-3, the CDR3 gives the full variable domain: KAGVTQTPRYLIKTRGQQVTLSCSPISGHRSVSWYQQTPGQGLQFLFEYFSETQRNKGNFPGRFSGRQFSNSRSEMNVSTLELGDSALYLCASSLVPGQGADTQYFGPGTRLTVL.